The 12 T cell receptor beta chains given below trace back to one sample, sequenced in a study of blood T cell repertoires in COVID-19. Sequencing used immunoSEQ multiplex PCR; TCRdb keeps in-frame clones, though not all of them. Of nearly 110,000 clones in the sample, approximately 89% are singletons; the top ten hold approximately 6.8%. Sequencing was done on a sample of peripheral blood. The receptors derive from a man aged 45 to 65 with active or convalescent COVID-19.

The rearrangement joins TRBV7-9 to TRBJ1-2; D is unresolved. Germline-derived CDR1 and CDR2 are SEHNR and FQNEAQ (reference sequence). The CDR3 totals 13 residues. Trimming stripped 4 bases from V and 6 bases from J, with 12 bases between. The CDR3 sequence is CASSSTQADGYTF. DNA of the CDR3: TGTGCCAGCAGCTCAACCCAGGCCGATGGCTACACCTTC.

The chain uses TRBV7-9 and TRBJ1-2; D is perhaps TRBD1 (5 bases). Germline CDR1 is SEHNR and CDR2 is FQNEAQ (reference sequence). The CDR3 runs 16 residues. The V end was cut by 5 bases, the J end by 3 bases, with 19 bases between. CDR3 in DNA: TGTGCCAGCAGCCAACCAAGACAGCCCAGGGACTATGGCTACACCTTC. Translation gives CASSQPRQPRDYGYTF.

The genes are TRBV7-9 and TRBJ1-4, with D maybe TRBD1 (6 bases). From germline, CDR1 is SEHNR and CDR2 FQNEAQ (reference sequence). The CDR3 runs 16 residues. V shed 5 bases and J shed 0 bases, with 13 bases lying between them. CDR3 nucleotides: TGTGCCAGCAGCATGAACAGGGTGCCAACTAATGAAAAACTGTTTTTT. Amino acid sequence: CASSMNRVPTNEKLFF.

This chain connects TRBV4-3 to TRBJ1-2; the D gene is possibly TRBD1 (5 bases). The ends were cut back, 0 bases at V and 2 bases at J, with 13 bases in the middle. The CDR3 totals 16 residues. Looked up from germline, CDR1 is LGHNA and CDR2 is YSLEER. CDR3 region: CASSQDTGRANYGYTF. In DNA, the CDR3 is TGCGCCAGCAGCCAAGATACGGGCAGGGCCAACTATGGCTACACCTTC.

The CDR3 DNA reads TGTGCCAGCAGCCCCAGGACAGGGGAGGACACTGAAGCTTTCTTT. It yields the protein CASSPRTGEDTEAFF. This rearrangement joins TRBV7-8 to TRBJ1-1, with 9 bases lining up with TRBD1. The V and J ends lost 5 bases and 3 bases, in that order; junction bases with no gene match: 7. The CDR3 length is 15 residues. Germline values: CDR1 SGHVS, CDR2 FQNEAQ.

The CDR3 protein is CASSTTSGPGETQYF. The CDR3 nucleotides are TGTGCCAGCAGCACAACTAGCGGCCCTGGAGAGACCCAGTACTTC. The chain uses TRBV11-2 and TRBJ2-5, with TRBD2 identical over 8 bases. J gave up 4 bases and V 5 bases, and 9 bases lay outside the gene matches. The germline V gene has CDR1 SGHAT and CDR2 FQNNGV. This CDR3 region has 15 residues.

The CDR3 here is CASSIDSPPYYNEQFF. Here the CDR3 DNA reads TGTGCCAGTAGTATAGATTCCCCTCCTTACTACAATGAGCAGTTCTTC. V gene TRBV19 combines with J gene TRBJ2-1; D call uncertain. V shed 0 bases and J shed 3 bases, with 12 bases lying between them. The CDR3 contains 16 residues. Germline CDR1 and CDR2: LNHDA and SQIVND (reference sequence).

The CDR3 spells CASSMAGSGNTIYF. The CDR3 nucleotides are TGTGCCAGCAGTATGGCAGGGTCCGGAAACACCATATATTTT. V usage is TRBV6-5 and J usage is TRBJ1-3, with a tentative D call TRBD1 (5 bases). Germline V lookup: CDR1 MNHEY, CDR2 SVGAGI. The length of the CDR3 is 14 residues. Trimming removed 5 bases at V and 4 bases at J, with 12 bases between.

V gene TRBV30 combines with J gene TRBJ2-3, with 7 bases fitting TRBD1. Germline-derived CDR1 and CDR2 are GTSNPN and SVGIG (reference sequence). The CDR3 totals 11 residues. J was trimmed by 13 bases and V by 1 base; bases with no gene match: 5. The CDR3 DNA sequence: TGTGCCTGGAGTGAGGACAGGAGCGAGTATTTT. It encodes CAWSEDRSEYF.

The gene calls are TRBV5-4 and TRBJ2-1; 8 nucleotides agree with TRBD1. The CDR3 extends over 14 amino acids. Germline-derived CDR1 and CDR2 are SGHNT and YYREEE (reference sequence). V shed 5 bases and J 7 bases; nucleotides not matched to a gene: 8. The CDR3 spells CASRSGQGWNEQFF. CDR3 DNA: TGTGCCAGCAGGTCTGGACAGGGTTGGAATGAGCAGTTCTTC.

The chain combines TRBV2 with TRBJ1-1; possibly TRBD1 for D (5 bases). Trimming stripped 0 bases from V and 2 bases from J, with 13 bases between. CDR3 length: 16 residues. Looked up from germline, CDR1 is SNHLY and CDR2 is FYNNEI. CDR3 region: CASSEAQVGVNTEAFF. The CDR3 DNA follows: TGTGCCAGCAGTGAAGCGCAGGTAGGGGTAAACACTGAAGCTTTCTTT.

This clone was counted a single time. The chain combines TRBV29-1 with TRBJ1-1, with TRBD1 matching 7 bases. There are 13 residues in the CDR3. Germline trimming cut 7 bases from V and 4 bases from J; bases unmatched to any gene: 9. The V gene's germline CDR1 is SQVTM and CDR2 ANQGSEA. The CDR3 loop reads CSGSTGVLTEAFF. CDR3 bases: TGCAGCGGATCAACAGGGGTGCTCACTGAAGCTTTCTTT.